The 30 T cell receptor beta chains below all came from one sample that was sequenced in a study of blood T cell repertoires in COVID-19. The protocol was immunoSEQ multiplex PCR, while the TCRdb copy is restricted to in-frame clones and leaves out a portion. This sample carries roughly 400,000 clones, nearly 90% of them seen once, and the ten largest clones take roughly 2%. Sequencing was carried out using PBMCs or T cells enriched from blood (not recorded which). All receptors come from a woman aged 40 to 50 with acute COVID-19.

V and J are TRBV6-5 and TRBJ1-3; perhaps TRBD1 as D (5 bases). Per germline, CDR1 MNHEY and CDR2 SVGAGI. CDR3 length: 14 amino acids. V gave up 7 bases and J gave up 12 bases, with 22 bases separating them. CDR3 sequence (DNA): TGTGCCAGCACCTTGGAACGGGGCGGGGTGCACATATATTTT. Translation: CASTLERGGVHIYF.

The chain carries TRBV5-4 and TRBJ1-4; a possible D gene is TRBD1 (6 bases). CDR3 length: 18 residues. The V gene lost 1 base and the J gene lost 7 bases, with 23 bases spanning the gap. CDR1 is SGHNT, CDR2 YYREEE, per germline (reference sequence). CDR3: CASSLWGGRGRGGEKLFF. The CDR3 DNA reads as TGTGCCAGCAGCTTGTGGGGGGGCAGGGGCCGAGGTGGTGAAAAACTGTTTTTT.

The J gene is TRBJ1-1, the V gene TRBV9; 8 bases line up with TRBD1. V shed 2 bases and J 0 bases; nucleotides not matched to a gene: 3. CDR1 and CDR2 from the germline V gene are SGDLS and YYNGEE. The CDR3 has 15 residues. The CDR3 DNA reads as TGTGCCAGCAGCGTCCGACAGGGGATGAACACTGAAGCTTTCTTT. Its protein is CASSVRQGMNTEAFF.

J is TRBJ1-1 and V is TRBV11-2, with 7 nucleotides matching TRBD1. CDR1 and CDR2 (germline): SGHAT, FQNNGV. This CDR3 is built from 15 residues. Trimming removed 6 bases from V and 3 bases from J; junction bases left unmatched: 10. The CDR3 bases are TGTGCCAGCAGAACCAACAGGGGTAGGTACACTGAAGCTTTCTTT. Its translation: CASRTNRGRYTEAFF.

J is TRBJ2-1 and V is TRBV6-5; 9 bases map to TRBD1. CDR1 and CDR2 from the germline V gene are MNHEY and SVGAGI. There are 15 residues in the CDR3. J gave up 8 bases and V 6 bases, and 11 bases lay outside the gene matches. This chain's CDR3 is CASRAGTGRRDEQFF. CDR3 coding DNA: TGTGCCAGCAGGGCGGGGACAGGGAGGAGGGATGAGCAGTTCTTC.

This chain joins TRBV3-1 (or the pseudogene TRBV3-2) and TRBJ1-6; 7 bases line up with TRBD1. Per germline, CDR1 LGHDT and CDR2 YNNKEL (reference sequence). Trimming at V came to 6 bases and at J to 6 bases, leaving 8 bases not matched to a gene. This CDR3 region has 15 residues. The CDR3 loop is CASSLNTGANSPLHF. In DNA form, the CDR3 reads TGTGCCAGCAGTCTAAATACAGGGGCTAATTCACCCCTCCACTTT.

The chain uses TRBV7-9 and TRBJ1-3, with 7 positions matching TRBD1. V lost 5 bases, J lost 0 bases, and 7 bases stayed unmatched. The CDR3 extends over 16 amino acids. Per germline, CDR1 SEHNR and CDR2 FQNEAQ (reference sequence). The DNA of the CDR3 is TGTGCCAGCAGCCTAACGGGACAGAGCTCTGGAAACACCATATATTTT. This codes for CASSLTGQSSGNTIYF.

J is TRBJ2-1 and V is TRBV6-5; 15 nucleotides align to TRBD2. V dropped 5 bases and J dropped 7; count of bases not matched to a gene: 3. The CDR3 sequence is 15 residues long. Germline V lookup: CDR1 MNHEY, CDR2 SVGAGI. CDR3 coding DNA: TGTGCCAGCAGTAGGACTAGCGGGGGGGCGAATGAGCAGTTCTTC. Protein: CASSRTSGGANEQFF.

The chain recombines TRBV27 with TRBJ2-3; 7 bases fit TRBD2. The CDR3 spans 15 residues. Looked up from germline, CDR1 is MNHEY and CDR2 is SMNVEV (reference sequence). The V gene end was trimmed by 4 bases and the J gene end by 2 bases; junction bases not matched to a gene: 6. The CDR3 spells CASSSSGDYTDTQYF. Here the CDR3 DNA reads TGTGCCAGCAGTTCCTCTGGGGACTACACAGATACGCAGTATTTT.

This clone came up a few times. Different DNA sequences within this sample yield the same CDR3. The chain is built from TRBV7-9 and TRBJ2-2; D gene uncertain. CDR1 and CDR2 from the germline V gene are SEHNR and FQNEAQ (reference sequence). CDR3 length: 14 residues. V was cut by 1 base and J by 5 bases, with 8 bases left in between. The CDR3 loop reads CASSLDRATGELFF. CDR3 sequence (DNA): TGTGCCAGCAGCTTAGATAGAGCGACCGGGGAGCTGTTTTTT.

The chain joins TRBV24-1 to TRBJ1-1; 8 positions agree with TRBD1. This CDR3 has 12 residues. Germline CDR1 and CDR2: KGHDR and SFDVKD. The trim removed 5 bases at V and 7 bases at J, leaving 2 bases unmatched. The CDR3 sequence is CATSGDRGEAFF. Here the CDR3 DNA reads TGTGCCACCAGTGGCGACAGGGGTGAAGCTTTCTTT.

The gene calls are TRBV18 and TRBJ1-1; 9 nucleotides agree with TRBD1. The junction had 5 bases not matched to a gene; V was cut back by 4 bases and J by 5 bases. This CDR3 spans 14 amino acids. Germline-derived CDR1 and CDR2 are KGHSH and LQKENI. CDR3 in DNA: TGTGCCAGCTCACAAACGACAGGGGGGACTGAAGCTTTCTTT. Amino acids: CASSQTTGGTEAFF. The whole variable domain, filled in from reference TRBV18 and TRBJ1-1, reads NAGVMQNPRHLVRRRGQEARLRCSPMKGHSHVYWYRQLPEEGLKFMVYLQKENIIDESGMPKERFSAEFPKEGPSILRIQQVVRGDSAAYFCASSQTTGGTEAFFGQGTRLTVV.

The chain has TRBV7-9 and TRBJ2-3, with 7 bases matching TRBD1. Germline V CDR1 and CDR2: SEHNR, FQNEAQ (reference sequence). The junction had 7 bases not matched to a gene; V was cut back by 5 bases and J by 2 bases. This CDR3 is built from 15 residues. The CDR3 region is CASSPRDRFTDTQYF. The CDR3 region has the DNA TGTGCCAGCAGCCCGAGGGACAGATTCACAGATACGCAGTATTTT.

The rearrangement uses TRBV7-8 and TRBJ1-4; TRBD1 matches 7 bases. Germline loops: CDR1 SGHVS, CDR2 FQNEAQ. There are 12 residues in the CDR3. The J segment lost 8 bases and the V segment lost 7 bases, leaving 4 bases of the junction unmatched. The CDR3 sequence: CASTSQGEKLFF. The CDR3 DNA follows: TGTGCCAGCACCTCACAGGGGGAAAAACTGTTTTTT.

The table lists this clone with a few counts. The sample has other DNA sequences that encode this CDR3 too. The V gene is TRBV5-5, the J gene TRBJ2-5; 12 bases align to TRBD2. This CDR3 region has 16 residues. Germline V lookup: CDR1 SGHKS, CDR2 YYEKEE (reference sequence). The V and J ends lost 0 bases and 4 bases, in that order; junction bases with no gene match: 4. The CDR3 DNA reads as TGTGCCAGCAGCTTGGAACTAGCGGGGGGCCGAGAGACCCAGTACTTC. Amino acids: CASSLELAGGRETQYF.

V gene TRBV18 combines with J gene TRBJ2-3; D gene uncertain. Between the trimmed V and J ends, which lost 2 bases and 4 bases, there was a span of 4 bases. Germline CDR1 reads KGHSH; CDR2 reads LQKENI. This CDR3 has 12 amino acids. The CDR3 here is CASSPAADTQYF. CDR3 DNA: TGTGCCAGCTCACCAGCGGCAGATACGCAGTATTTT.

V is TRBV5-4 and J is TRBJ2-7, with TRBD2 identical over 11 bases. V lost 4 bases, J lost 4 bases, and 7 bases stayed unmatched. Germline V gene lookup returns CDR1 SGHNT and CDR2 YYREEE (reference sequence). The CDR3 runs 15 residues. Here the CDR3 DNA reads TGTGCCAGCAGCAGTAGAACTAGCGGGGGTTACGAGCAGTACTTC. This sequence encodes CASSSRTSGGYEQYF.

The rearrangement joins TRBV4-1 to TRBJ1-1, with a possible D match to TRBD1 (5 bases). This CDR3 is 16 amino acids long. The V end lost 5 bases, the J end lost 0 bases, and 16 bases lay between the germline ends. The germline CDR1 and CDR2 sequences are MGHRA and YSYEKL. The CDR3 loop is CASSSHQPTVNTEAFF. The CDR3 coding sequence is TGCGCCAGCAGCTCTCACCAACCGACAGTGAACACTGAAGCTTTCTTT.

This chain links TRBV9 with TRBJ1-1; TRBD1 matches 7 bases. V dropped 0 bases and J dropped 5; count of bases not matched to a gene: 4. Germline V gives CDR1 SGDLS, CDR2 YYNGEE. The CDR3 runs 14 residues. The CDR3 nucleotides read TGTGCCAGCAGCGTAGGACAGGGAAGGACTGAAGCTTTCTTT. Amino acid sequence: CASSVGQGRTEAFF.

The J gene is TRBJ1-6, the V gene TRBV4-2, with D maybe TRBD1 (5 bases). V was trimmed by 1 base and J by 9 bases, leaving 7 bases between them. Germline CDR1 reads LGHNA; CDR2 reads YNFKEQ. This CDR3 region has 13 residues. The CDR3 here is CASSQAGGSPLHF. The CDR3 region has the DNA TGTGCCAGCAGCCAAGCCGGGGGTTCACCCCTCCACTTT.

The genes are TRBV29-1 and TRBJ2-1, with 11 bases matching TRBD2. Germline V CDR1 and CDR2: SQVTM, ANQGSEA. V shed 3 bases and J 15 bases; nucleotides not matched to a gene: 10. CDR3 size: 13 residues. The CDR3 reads CSVDGTSGGPLFF. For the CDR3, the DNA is TGCAGCGTTGATGGGACTAGCGGAGGGCCCCTGTTCTTC.

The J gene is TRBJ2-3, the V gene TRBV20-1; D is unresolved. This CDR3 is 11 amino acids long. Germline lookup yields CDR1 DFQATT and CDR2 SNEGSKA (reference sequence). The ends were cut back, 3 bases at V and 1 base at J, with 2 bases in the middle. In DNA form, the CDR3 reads TGCAGTGCTAGCGGCACAGATACGCAGTATTTT. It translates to CSASGTDTQYF.

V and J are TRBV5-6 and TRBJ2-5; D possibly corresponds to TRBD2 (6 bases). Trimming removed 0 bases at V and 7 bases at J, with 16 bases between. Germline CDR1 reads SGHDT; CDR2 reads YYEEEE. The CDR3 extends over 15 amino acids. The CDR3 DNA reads TGTGCCAGCAGCTTGGGACAGCCCTCGGGAGTGACCCAGTACTTC. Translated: CASSLGQPSGVTQYF. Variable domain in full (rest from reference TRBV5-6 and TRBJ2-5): DAGVTQSPTHLIKTRGQQVTLRCSPKSGHDTVSWYQQALGQGPQFIFQYYEEEERQRGNFPDRFSGHQFPNYSSELNVNALLLGDSALYLCASSLGQPSGVTQYFGPGTRLLVL.

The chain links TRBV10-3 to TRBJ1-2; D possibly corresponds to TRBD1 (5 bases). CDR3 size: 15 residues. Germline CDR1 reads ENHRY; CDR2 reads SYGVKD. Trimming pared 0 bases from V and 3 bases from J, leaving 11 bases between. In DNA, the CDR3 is TGTGCCATCAGTGAGTCGTTGGAGGGGTACTATGGCTACACCTTC. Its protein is CAISESLEGYYGYTF.

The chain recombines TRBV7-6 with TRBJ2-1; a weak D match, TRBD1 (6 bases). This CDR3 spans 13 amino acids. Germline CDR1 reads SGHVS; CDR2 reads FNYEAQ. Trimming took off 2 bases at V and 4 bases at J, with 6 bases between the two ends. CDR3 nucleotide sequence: TGTGCCAGCAGCTTACAGGGGTACAATGAGCAGTTCTTC. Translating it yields CASSLQGYNEQFF.

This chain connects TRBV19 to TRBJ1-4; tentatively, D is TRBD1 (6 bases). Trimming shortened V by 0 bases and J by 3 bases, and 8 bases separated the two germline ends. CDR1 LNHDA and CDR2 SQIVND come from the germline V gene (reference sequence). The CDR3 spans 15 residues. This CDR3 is CASSIEGAANEKLFF. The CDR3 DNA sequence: TGTGCCAGTAGTATAGAGGGGGCAGCTAATGAAAAACTGTTTTTT. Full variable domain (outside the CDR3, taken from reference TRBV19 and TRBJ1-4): DGGITQSPKYLFRKEGQNVTLSCEQNLNHDAMYWYRQDPGQGLRLIYYSQIVNDFQKGDIAEGYSVSREKKESFPLTVTSAQKNPTAFYLCASSIEGAANEKLFFGSGTQLSVL.

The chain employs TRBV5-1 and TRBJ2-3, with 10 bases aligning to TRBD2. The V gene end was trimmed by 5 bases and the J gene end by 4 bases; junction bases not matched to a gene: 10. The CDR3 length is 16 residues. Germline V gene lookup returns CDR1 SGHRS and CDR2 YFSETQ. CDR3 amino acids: CASRSGGALRSDTQYF. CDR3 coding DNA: TGCGCCAGCAGGAGCGGGGGGGCGTTACGATCAGATACGCAGTATTTT. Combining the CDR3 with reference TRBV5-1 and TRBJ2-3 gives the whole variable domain KAGVTQTPRYLIKTRGQQVTLSCSPISGHRSVSWYQQTPGQGLQFLFEYFSETQRNKGNFPGRFSGRQFSNSRSEMNVSTLELGDSALYLCASRSGGALRSDTQYFGPGTRLTVL.

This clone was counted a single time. CDR3 amino acids: CASSLVTGSNYGYTF. The DNA of the CDR3 is TGTGCCAGCAGTTTGGTCACAGGGTCGAACTATGGCTACACCTTC. The V call is TRBV27, the J call TRBJ1-2; perhaps TRBD1 as D (6 bases). Germline V lookup: CDR1 MNHEY, CDR2 SMNVEV (reference sequence). V was pared by 3 bases and J by 2 bases, with 13 bases between. The CDR3 loop spans 15 amino acids.

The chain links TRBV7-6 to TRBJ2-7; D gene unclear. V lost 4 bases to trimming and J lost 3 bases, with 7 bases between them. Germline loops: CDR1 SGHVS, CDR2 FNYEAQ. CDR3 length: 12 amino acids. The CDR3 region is CASSSYLYEQYF. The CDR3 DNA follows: TGTGCCAGCAGCTCCTACCTCTACGAGCAGTACTTC.

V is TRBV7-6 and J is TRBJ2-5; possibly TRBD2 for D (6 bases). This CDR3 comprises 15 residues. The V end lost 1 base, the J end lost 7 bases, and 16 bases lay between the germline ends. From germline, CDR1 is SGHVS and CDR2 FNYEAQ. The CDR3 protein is CASSLDGTLSGTQYF. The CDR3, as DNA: TGTGCCAGCAGCTTAGACGGGACTCTATCGGGGACCCAGTACTTC.